Listed below are T cell receptor beta chains from one sample, sequenced in a study of metastatic and nonmetastatic thyroid tumors. MiXCR re-clonotyped the PCR reads for TCRdb. The sample shows tens of thousands of clones, roughly a sixth of them seen only once. The specimen sequenced was blood. The receptors here all came from a female donor with papillary thyroid cancer or a benign thyroid nodule (not recorded which). Some clones in this sample may be carry-over from other donors' samples. The CDR3 runs from the conserved cysteine through the conserved F or W. Fields, in order: CDR3 DNA, CDR3 protein, J gene, clone size, V gene, D gene. A D gene is named only where the DNA matches it firmly. Only some rows state a clone size, as once, few, many or a class for expanded clones.

CDR3 DNA: TGTGCCAGCAGCCGCAGGGGCAATCAGCCCCAGCATTTT
CDR3 protein: CASSRRGNQPQHF
J gene: TRBJ1-5
clone size: many
V gene: TRBV7-9
D gene: NA

CDR3 DNA: TGTGCCAGCAGCGTCTTACCAGGGAACACTGAAGCTTTCTTT
CDR3 protein: CASSVLPGNTEAFF
J gene: TRBJ1-1
clone size: NA
V gene: TRBV9
D gene: NA

CDR3 DNA: TGCATCGCTGTCGCCCGGAGCATTGGTAATGAGCAGTTCTTC
CDR3 protein: CIAVARSIGNEQFF
J gene: TRBJ2-1
clone size: NA
V gene: TRBV20-1
D gene: NA

CDR3 DNA: TGTGCCAGCACCCCGGGAACAGAGACAGGGAACACTGAAGCTTTCTTT
CDR3 protein: CASTPGTETGNTEAFF
J gene: TRBJ1-1
clone size: many
V gene: TRBV28
D gene: NA

CDR3 DNA: TGTGCCAGCAGCCAAGGGGTGCCTGTTCATGGGACTAGCGGGAGGGCCGGGGAGCTGTTTTTT
CDR3 protein: CASSQGVPVHGTSGRAGELFF
J gene: TRBJ2-2
clone size: few
V gene: TRBV14
D gene: TRBD2

CDR3 DNA: TGTGCCAGCAGATTGATGGCCACGGACGAGACCCAGTACTTC
CDR3 protein: CASRLMATDETQYF
J gene: TRBJ2-5
clone size: many
V gene: TRBV27
D gene: NA

CDR3 DNA: TGTGCCAGCACCCCAGCCCCTGGGACAGGGGAAGGCTACACCTTC
CDR3 protein: CASTPAPGTGEGYTF
J gene: TRBJ1-2
clone size: many
V gene: TRBV6-4
D gene: TRBD1

CDR3 DNA: TGTGCCAGCAGCCGACTAGCTAACTACGAGCAGTACTTC
CDR3 protein: CASSRLANYEQYF
J gene: TRBJ2-7
clone size: many
V gene: TRBV7-9
D gene: TRBD2

CDR3 DNA: TGTGCCAGCAGCTCCGGGACATTGTACGAGCAGTACTTC
CDR3 protein: CASSSGTLYEQYF
J gene: TRBJ2-7
clone size: NA
V gene: TRBV7-8
D gene: NA

CDR3 DNA: TGTGCCAGCAGTTTAGCGATTCACGAGCAGTACTTC
CDR3 protein: CASSLAIHEQYF
J gene: TRBJ2-7
clone size: few
V gene: TRBV28
D gene: NA